This T cell receptor (beta chain) was sequenced for a study of CD8+ T cells in alopecia areata. Study conclusions and caveats: Especially in alopecia totalis/universalis, lesional scalp showed greater clonality than normal scalp did.

In its sample, this clone was seen a few times. Its antigen is undetermined. Germline V gene sequence: CDR1 MNHNS, CDR2 SASEGT. CDR3 length equals 15 residues. The germline V and J ends were trimmed by 0 bases and 5 bases, with 14 bases remaining between them. RNA was extracted and reverse transcribed into cDNA as the sequencing template. Assay used: immunoSEQ multiplex PCR; TCRdb lists only in-frame clones, some missing. The table includes tens of thousands of clones, around 54% detected once. The chain carries TRBV6-1 and TRBJ2-7; D is uncertain. The TCR was taken from a human donor with alopecia areata. Sequences were obtained from NKG2D-high CD8+ T cells sorted from blood. The CDR3 reads CASSEAPSTKDEQYF. The CDR3 region has the DNA TGTGCCAGCAGTGAAGCGCCAAGTACAAAGGACGAGCAGTACTTC.